This TCR beta chain was identified in a study of blood T cells in healthy people across ages. Study summary: When template switching was applied, about one barcoded beta molecule was captured per two T cells. General study findings and limits: With unsorted PBMCs, a conclusive comparison of naive versus antigen-experienced cells was not possible.

The CDR3 extends over 14 amino acids. In germline, CDR1 is SGHTA, CDR2 FQGNSA. The V and J ends lost 3 bases and 4 bases respectively, with 13 bases between them. A note on this clonotype: Its cognate antigen is unknown.

With a J-beta primer mix and a sample-barcoded 5' primer, a second PCR ran 7 to 11 cycles. Every cDNA was tagged by a template-switch adaptor with 12 random nucleotides. TCRdb recomputed calls from the 5' RACE reads with MiXCR, one row per CDR3 protein. The data show about a million distinct CDR3 sequences, under 40% seen once. The sequenced sample was blood. The TCR sequence derives from a young man in good health. The chain employs TRBV7-2 and TRBJ2-7, with D perhaps matching TRBD2 (5 bases). The CDR3 protein is CASSFGVASYEQYF. In DNA, the CDR3 is TGTGCCAGCAGCTTCGGGGTGGCAAGTTACGAGCAGTACTTC.